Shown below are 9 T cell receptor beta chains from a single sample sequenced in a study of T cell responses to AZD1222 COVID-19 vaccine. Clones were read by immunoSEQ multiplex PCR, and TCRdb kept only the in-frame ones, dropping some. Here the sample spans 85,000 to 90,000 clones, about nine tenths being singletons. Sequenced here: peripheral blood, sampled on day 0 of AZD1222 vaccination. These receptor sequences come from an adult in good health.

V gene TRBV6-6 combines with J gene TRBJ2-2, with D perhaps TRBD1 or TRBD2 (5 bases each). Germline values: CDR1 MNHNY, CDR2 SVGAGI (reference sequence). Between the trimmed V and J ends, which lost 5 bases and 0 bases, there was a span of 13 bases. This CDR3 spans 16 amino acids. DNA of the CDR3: TGTGCCAGCAGTAAACCCGGGACGGCGAACACCGGGGAGCTGTTTTTT. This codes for CASSKPGTANTGELFF.

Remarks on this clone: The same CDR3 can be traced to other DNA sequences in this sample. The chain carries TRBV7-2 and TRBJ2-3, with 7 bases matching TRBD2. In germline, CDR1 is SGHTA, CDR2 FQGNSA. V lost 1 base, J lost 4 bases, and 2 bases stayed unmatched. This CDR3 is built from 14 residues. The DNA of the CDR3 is TGTGCCAGCAGCTTAGGCGGGGGAGCAGATACGCAGTATTTT. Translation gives CASSLGGGADTQYF.

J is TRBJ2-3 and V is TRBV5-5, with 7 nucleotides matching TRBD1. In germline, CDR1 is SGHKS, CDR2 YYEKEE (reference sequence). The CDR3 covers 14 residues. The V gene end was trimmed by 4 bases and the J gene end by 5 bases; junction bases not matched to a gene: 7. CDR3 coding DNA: TGTGCCAGCAGCATACGACAGGGTGGAGATACGCAGTATTTT. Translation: CASSIRQGGDTQYF.

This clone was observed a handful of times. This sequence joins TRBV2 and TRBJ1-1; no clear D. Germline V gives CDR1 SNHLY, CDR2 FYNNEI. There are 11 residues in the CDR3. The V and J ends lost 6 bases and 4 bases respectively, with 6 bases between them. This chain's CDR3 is CASSDFTEAFF. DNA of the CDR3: TGTGCCAGCAGCGACTTCACTGAAGCTTTCTTT.

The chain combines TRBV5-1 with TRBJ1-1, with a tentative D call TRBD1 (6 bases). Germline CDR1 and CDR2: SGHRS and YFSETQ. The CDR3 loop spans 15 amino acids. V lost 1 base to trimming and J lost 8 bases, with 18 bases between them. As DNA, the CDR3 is TGCGCCAGCAGCTTGAGGACAGACAATCCCGGCGAAGCTTTCTTT. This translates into CASSLRTDNPGEAFF. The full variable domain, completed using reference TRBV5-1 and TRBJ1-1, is KAGVTQTPRYLIKTRGQQVTLSCSPISGHRSVSWYQQTPGQGLQFLFEYFSETQRNKGNFPGRFSGRQFSNSRSEMNVSTLELGDSALYLCASSLRTDNPGEAFFGQGTRLTVV.

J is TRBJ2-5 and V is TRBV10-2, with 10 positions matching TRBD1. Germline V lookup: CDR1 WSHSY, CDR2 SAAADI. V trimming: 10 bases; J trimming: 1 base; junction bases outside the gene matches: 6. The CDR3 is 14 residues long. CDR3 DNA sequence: TGCGCCACCGCAGGACAGGGGGGCCAAGAGACCCAGTACTTC. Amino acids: CATAGQGGQETQYF.

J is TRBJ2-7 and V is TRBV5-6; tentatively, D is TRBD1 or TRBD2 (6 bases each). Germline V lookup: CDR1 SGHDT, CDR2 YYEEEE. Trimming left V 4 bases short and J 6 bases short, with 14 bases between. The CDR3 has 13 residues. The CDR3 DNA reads TGTGCCAGCAGCACGGGGGCCTTTCTCGAGCAGTACTTC. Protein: CASSTGAFLEQYF.

CDR3 region: CASSLVGDEAFF. The DNA of the CDR3 is TGTGCCAGCAGCTTGGTCGGAGATGAAGCTTTCTTT. The chain is built from TRBV5-6 and TRBJ1-1; D gene unclear. The CDR3 is made up of 12 amino acids. CDR1 is SGHDT, CDR2 YYEEEE, per germline. V was trimmed by 0 bases and J by 7 bases, leaving 7 bases between them.

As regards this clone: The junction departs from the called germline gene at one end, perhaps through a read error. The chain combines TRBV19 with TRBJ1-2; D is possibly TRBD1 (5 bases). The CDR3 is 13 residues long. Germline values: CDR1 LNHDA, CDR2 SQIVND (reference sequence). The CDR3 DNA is TGTGCCAGTAGTAACCGGGACCGCTATGGCTGGCAATTC. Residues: CASSNRDRYGWQF. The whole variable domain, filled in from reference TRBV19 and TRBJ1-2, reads DGGITQSPKYLFRKEGQNVTLSCEQNLNHDAMYWYRQDPGQGLRLIYYSQIVNDFQKGDIAEGYSVSREKKESFPLTVTSAQKNPTAFYLCASSNRDRYGWQFGSGTRLTVV.